This T cell receptor (beta chain) stems from a study of blood T cell repertoires in COVID-19 (dated by TCRdb to about 2020). Concerning the study at large: The collaborator samples originated in the United States, Italy and Spain and spanned the acute and convalescent phases of COVID-19. The prospective study material was composed of cDNA or gDNA derived from T cells, B-cell-depleted T cells, or PBMCs. The dataset comprised deeply sampled blood TCRbeta repertoires from subjects exposed to, actively infected with, or recovered from COVID-19. The repertoires were released in a freely available public database meant as a resource for research on the immune response to SARS-CoV-2. The samples were drawn from the first 160 participants of the ongoing ImmuneRACE study and from over 950 subjects provided by 6 global collaborators. Sample metadata almost always included a de-identified subject ID, COVID-19 status, age in years and sex. Where HLA class I and class II types were available, the types were taken from metadata supplied by the sample provider, not from assay-based typing.

The paper's findings and limits, for the study overall: How much clinical and demographic metadata was included differed by source and by participant, and the metadata was provided uncurated.

With regard to this clone: Its cognate antigen has yet to be identified. No much larger clonotype is one base removed from it; base qualities were not supplied.

TCRbeta CDR3 regions were amplified from genomic DNA using the immunoSEQ Assay, a bias-controlled multiplex PCR. As for how the authors treated the data: Nucleated cell counts per sample were estimated from amplification of reference gene primers within the assay. Sequence reads were collapsed and filtered to measure the absolute abundance of every unique TCRbeta CDR3 rearrangement. Productive Simpson clonality was computed per sample as the square root of Simpson's diversity index over productive rearrangements. TCRdb stores this immuneACCESS table with in-frame sequences only. Part of the clones is absent; in the studies checked, under half of the shortfall reflects unresolved V genes, and no reason is known for the rest. D and trimming were read from the DNA, whereas the V and J calls and clone size are those reported in that table. For this sample there are over 200,000 clones; approximately 89% appear just once. The ten largest account for 3.7% of the sample.

Spanning cysteine to phenylalanine, the CDR3 consists of 17 amino acids. The retained sequence is limited to the CDR3, 51 bases, with the frame set at the first base. At the junction V is shortened by 3 bases and J by 3 bases; bases outside the gene matches: 9. Via the germline V gene, CDR1 is SGHRS and CDR2 YFSETQ. Participants in the prospective study were aged about 18 to 95 years, lived in 20 to 30 United States geographic areas, and enrolled through a virtual design. In the prospective study, participants were assigned to cohorts based on the clinical history participants reported in a screening survey and a study questionnaire. Exposed participants were defined as having been in contact with someone with a PCR-confirmed or clinician-diagnosed COVID-19 case within 2 weeks of study entry. Each participant in the prospective study had whole blood, serum and a nasopharyngeal or oropharyngeal swab collected by mobile phlebotomists. Participants in the prospective study had the option to provide additional blood draws and questionnaires over a roughly two-month period. Prospective study blood samples were shipped either frozen or at room temperature before DNA extraction.

This TCR was recovered from a woman aged 25 to 39 who had been exposed to COVID-19. The sequencing input was PBMCs or T cells enriched from blood (not recorded which). This chain joins TRBV5-1 to TRBJ2-1; TRBD2 agrees with 10 junctional bases. The CDR3 has the sequence CASSSSSGSRSYNEQFF. Here is the DNA: TGCGCCAGCAGCTCTTCTAGCGGGAGTCGTAGCTACAATGAGCAGTTCTTC.